The rows below give T cell receptor beta chains drawn from one sample of a study of T cell repertoires in cytomegalovirus infection. No antigens are known for them. TCRdb reprocessed the reads via MiXCR and lists one record per CDR3 protein. The sample has 700,000 to 900,000 distinct CDR3 sequences; almost 30% are singletons. Sequencing used cultured CD8+ T cells from PBMCs, obtained from culture after CMV antigen stimulation. All receptors come from a human donor in good health (CMV status not recorded). Some clones in this sample may be carry-over from other donors' samples. Each CDR3 is given with its conserved first and last residue. The D gene is left open where the match is weak. Size tells how often a clone was seen (once, few, many) or the class of an expanded clone, and some rows leave it out.

v_gene: TRBV6-1
d_gene: NA
j_gene: TRBJ2-3
abundance: few
CDR3aa: CASSQQGFADTQYF
CDR3nt: TGTGCCAGCAGTCAGCAGGGGTTCGCAGATACGCAGTATTTT

v_gene: TRBV19
d_gene: NA
j_gene: TRBJ1-5
abundance: NA
CDR3aa: CASSMPAYGGGINQPQHF
CDR3nt: TGTGCCAGTAGTATGCCGGCCTATGGGGGGGGCATCAATCAGCCCCAGCATTTT

v_gene: TRBV7-9
d_gene: NA
j_gene: TRBJ1-2
abundance: NA
CDR3aa: CASSLGSHGSYGYTF
CDR3nt: TGTGCCAGCAGCTTAGGGTCACACGGGAGCTATGGCTACACCTTC

v_gene: TRBV6-2/TRBV6-3
d_gene: TRBD2
j_gene: TRBJ2-1
abundance: few
CDR3aa: CASNLGLAGAPYNEQFF
CDR3nt: TGTGCCAGCAACCTTGGACTAGCGGGGGCCCCCTACAATGAGCAGTTCTTC

v_gene: TRBV6-2/TRBV6-3
d_gene: TRBD2
j_gene: TRBJ2-3
abundance: few
CDR3aa: CASIPGPSGGEADTQYF
CDR3nt: TGTGCCAGCATCCCCGGCCCTAGCGGGGGGGAGGCAGATACGCAGTATTTT

v_gene: TRBV4-3
d_gene: NA
j_gene: TRBJ2-1
abundance: NA
CDR3aa: CASKQGDYLYNEQFF
CDR3nt: TGCGCCAGCAAACAGGGGGACTATCTATACAATGAGCAGTTCTTC

v_gene: TRBV7-9
d_gene: TRBD2
j_gene: TRBJ2-1
abundance: NA
CDR3aa: CASSPRERGVYNEQFF
CDR3nt: TGTGCCAGCAGCCCCAGGGAGCGGGGGGTCTACAATGAGCAGTTCTTC

v_gene: TRBV7-2
d_gene: NA
j_gene: TRBJ1-2
abundance: few
CDR3aa: CASSARTAPQYGYTF
CDR3nt: TGTGCCAGCAGCGCCCGGACAGCACCGCAATATGGCTACACCTTC

v_gene: TRBV7-9
d_gene: NA
j_gene: TRBJ1-1
abundance: NA
CDR3aa: CASSPPREMTEAFF
CDR3nt: TGTGCCAGCAGCCCCCCCCGGGAAATGACCGAAGCTTTCTTT

v_gene: TRBV9
d_gene: TRBD1
j_gene: TRBJ1-4
abundance: NA
CDR3aa: CASSPAEGRGLRELFF
CDR3nt: TGTGCCAGCAGCCCCGCAGAGGGCAGGGGGCTTCGGGAACTGTTTTTT

v_gene: TRBV29-1
d_gene: NA
j_gene: TRBJ1-2
abundance: few
CDR3aa: CSVPPPSQDGYTF
CDR3nt: TGCAGCGTTCCCCCGCCCTCGCAGGATGGCTACACCTTC

v_gene: TRBV24-1
d_gene: TRBD1
j_gene: TRBJ2-1
abundance: NA
CDR3aa: CATSESGTGDNEQFF
CDR3nt: TGTGCCACCAGTGAATCCGGGACAGGGGACAATGAGCAGTTCTTC

v_gene: TRBV6-1
d_gene: TRBD2
j_gene: TRBJ2-1
abundance: NA
CDR3aa: CASSRSRGLAGSYNEQFF
CDR3nt: TGTGCCAGCAGCCGATCGCGGGGACTAGCGGGGTCTTACAATGAGCAGTTCTTC

v_gene: TRBV4-1
d_gene: NA
j_gene: TRBJ2-5
abundance: NA
CDR3aa: CASSRTIRDQETQYF
CDR3nt: TGCGCCAGCAGCCGGACTATCCGCGACCAAGAGACCCAGTACTTC

v_gene: TRBV7-4
d_gene: NA
j_gene: TRBJ1-1
abundance: NA
CDR3aa: CASSVVGGGFTEAFF
CDR3nt: TGTGCCAGCAGCGTAGTCGGGGGGGGGTTTACTGAAGCTTTCTTT

v_gene: TRBV6-2/TRBV6-3
d_gene: NA
j_gene: TRBJ1-1
abundance: NA
CDR3aa: CASSPKDYMNTEAFF
CDR3nt: TGTGCCAGCAGCCCAAAGGATTACATGAACACTGAAGCTTTCTTT

v_gene: TRBV6-5
d_gene: TRBD2
j_gene: TRBJ2-7
abundance: many
CDR3aa: CASSYSGLAGDLNEQYF
CDR3nt: TGTGCCAGCAGTTACAGTGGACTAGCGGGGGACTTAAACGAGCAGTACTTC

v_gene: TRBV19
d_gene: TRBD2
j_gene: TRBJ2-2
abundance: NA
CDR3aa: CASSIMSGATGELFF
CDR3nt: TGTGCCAGTAGTATAATGAGCGGGGCAACCGGGGAGCTGTTTTTT

v_gene: TRBV28
d_gene: TRBD1
j_gene: TRBJ1-2
abundance: NA
CDR3aa: CASRTGTGDGGDYGYTF
CDR3nt: TGTGCCAGCCGGACCGGGACAGGGGATGGAGGAGACTATGGCTACACCTTC

v_gene: TRBV19
d_gene: NA
j_gene: TRBJ1-1
abundance: few
CDR3aa: CASSNILGGLLNTEAFF
CDR3nt: TGTGCCAGTAGCAACATTTTAGGGGGGCTACTGAACACTGAAGCTTTCTTT

v_gene: TRBV6-6
d_gene: NA
j_gene: TRBJ1-2
abundance: NA
CDR3aa: CASRADEGPNYGYTF
CDR3nt: TGTGCCAGCAGAGCCGATGAGGGGCCTAACTATGGCTACACCTTC

v_gene: TRBV6-2/TRBV6-3
d_gene: NA
j_gene: TRBJ2-5
abundance: NA
CDR3aa: CAAMDFVETQYF
CDR3nt: TGTGCCGCAATGGACTTTGTGGAGACCCAGTACTTC

v_gene: TRBV28
d_gene: NA
j_gene: TRBJ1-1
abundance: NA
CDR3aa: CASSFWGWTEAFF
CDR3nt: TGTGCCAGCAGTTTCTGGGGATGGACTGAAGCTTTCTTT

v_gene: TRBV2
d_gene: NA
j_gene: TRBJ1-2
abundance: few
CDR3aa: CASNGGASGYTF
CDR3nt: TGTGCCAGCAATGGGGGCGCGTCCGGCTACACCTTC

v_gene: TRBV3-1
d_gene: TRBD2
j_gene: TRBJ2-7
abundance: few
CDR3aa: CASSQGLTYEQYF
CDR3nt: TGTGCCAGCAGCCAGGGACTAACCTACGAGCAGTACTTC

v_gene: TRBV28
d_gene: NA
j_gene: TRBJ2-2
abundance: NA
CDR3aa: CASSWFSGELFF
CDR3nt: TGTGCCAGCAGTTGGTTTTCCGGGGAGCTGTTTTTT

v_gene: TRBV6-1
d_gene: NA
j_gene: TRBJ1-1
abundance: NA
CDR3aa: CATERRSEAFF
CDR3nt: TGTGCCACCGAACGACGATCTGAAGCTTTCTTT

v_gene: TRBV20-1
d_gene: TRBD1
j_gene: TRBJ2-1
abundance: few
CDR3aa: CSAREVGTVNEQFF
CDR3nt: TGCAGTGCTAGAGAGGTCGGGACAGTCAATGAGCAGTTCTTC

v_gene: TRBV5-6
d_gene: NA
j_gene: TRBJ2-2
abundance: NA
CDR3aa: CASSLAERLNTGELFF
CDR3nt: TGTGCCAGCAGCTTGGCCGAAAGACTGAACACCGGGGAGCTGTTTTTT

v_gene: TRBV7-2
d_gene: TRBD1
j_gene: TRBJ1-2
abundance: once
CDR3aa: CASSPRDRTGINYGYTF
CDR3nt: TGTGCCAGCAGCCCGAGGGACAGAACGGGGATAAACTATGGCTACACCTTC

v_gene: TRBV7-6
d_gene: NA
j_gene: TRBJ2-7
abundance: NA
CDR3aa: CTSSLGGDSYEQYF
CDR3nt: TGTACCAGCAGCTTAGGCGGGGACTCCTACGAGCAGTACTTC